This T cell receptor (beta chain) was captured by sequencing in a study of blood T cell repertoires in COVID-19 (dated by TCRdb to the early 2020s). In the study overall: Samples covering the acute and convalescent phases of COVID-19 were provided by collaborators in the United States, Italy and Spain. Deeply sampled blood TCRbeta repertoires from subjects exposed to, actively infected with, or recovered from COVID-19 were included in the dataset. The sample metadata nearly always contained a de-identified subject ID, COVID-19 status, age in years and sex. The prospective study material was composed of cDNA or gDNA derived from T cells, B-cell-depleted T cells, or PBMCs. A freely available public database, intended as a resource for researchers studying the immune response to SARS-CoV-2, is where the repertoires were released. Samples came from the ongoing ImmuneRACE study (first 160 participants) plus 1,254 subjects from 6 global collaborators. Where available, HLA class I and class II types were obtained from metadata supplied by the sample provider rather than from assay-based typing.

TCRbeta CDR3 regions were amplified from genomic DNA by means of the immunoSEQ Assay, a bias-controlled multiplex PCR. Regarding the original processing steps: The number of nucleated cells in each sample was estimated by amplification of reference gene primers within the assay. Sequence reads were collapsed and filtered to measure the absolute abundance of every unique TCRbeta CDR3 rearrangement. For each sample, productive Simpson clonality was calculated by taking the square root of Simpson's diversity index across productive rearrangements. Sourced from immuneACCESS, this table was stored by TCRdb with only in-frame sequences that have V and J called. A share of the clones is absent; for the studies checked, an unresolved V gene accounts for under half, and the remainder has no known explanation. V and J calls and clone size are copied from that table; D and trimming were computed from the DNA. This sample comprises about 85,000 clones, 80% to 85% of them detected only once. The ten top clones hold roughly 6.2% of the sample.

CDR1 and CDR2 were assigned from the germline V gene (reference sequence) as LNHDA and SQIVND. Trimming accounts for 2 bases at V and 3 bases at J, while the number of junction bases matched to no gene is 11. The CDR3 measures 17 amino acids from cysteine to phenylalanine. CDR3 DNA only is kept here, 51 bases in frame from base 1. The study at large found these results: Clinical and demographic metadata were provided uncurated, with the amount varying by source and participant.

With respect to this clone: No cognate antigen has been identified for it. Base-call qualities are not available, and no considerably larger clone is one nucleotide away.

Whole blood was collected in K2EDTA tubes by collaborating institutions according to the institutions' own protocols. For TCRbeta analysis, collaborators shipped samples in one of three forms: frozen whole blood, isolated PBMCs, or DNA extracted from either of those sample types. The chain couples TRBV19 to TRBJ1-2; 8 bases in the junction line up with TRBD1. The clonotype comes from a man aged 60 to 75 with acute or convalescent COVID-19. The sample consisted of peripheral blood. The nucleotide sequence reads as follows: TGTGCCAGTAGTATAACGGTGATCGGACAGGGATACTATGGCTACACCTTC. The translation is CASSITVIGQGYYGYTF.